The source of this T cell receptor (beta chain) is a study of CD8 T cells in ankylosing spondylitis. Using its own MiXCR run on the 5' RACE reads, TCRdb lists one record per CDR3 protein. Of some 840,000 distinct CDR3 sequences listed, about an eighth are singletons. General study findings and limits: A motif in TCR beta, a set of eight or nine highly homologous variants, appeared characteristic of ankylosing spondylitis blood. Disease-associated clones were reportedly significantly overrepresented in matched ankylosing spondylitis synovial fluid. Some of these motif variants have turned up before, in reports on reactive arthritis synovial fluid and blood. Disease-associated clones were CD8+ and fairly uncommon in peripheral blood.

This clonotype was counted many times. What it binds is unknown. J lost 4 bases, V lost 6 bases, and 6 bases had no gene match. There are 15 residues in the CDR3. The sequence derives from a male donor with ankylosing spondylitis. V is TRBV12-3 or TRBV12-4 and J is TRBJ1-5; 10 bases match TRBD1. The sequencing input was blood, either unsorted or a sorted T cell fraction (not recorded which). This chain's CDR3 is CASRKWGQGNQPQHF. Written as DNA, the CDR3 is TGTGCCAGCAGAAAGTGGGGACAGGGGAATCAGCCCCAGCATTTT.